This record concerns one T cell receptor (beta chain) sequence. Its specificity is not known. Profiling relied on immunoSEQ multiplex PCR, and the TCRdb table lists in-frame clones only, not all of them. This sample yields some 59,000 clones, of which 85% to 95% are seen a single time; 8.7% belongs to the top ten. This sample stems from a study of OX40 agonist ivuxolimab in advanced cancers. Study context: Ivuxolimab, an antibody acting as an agonist of OX40 (CD134), was used to treat patients. Study-wide findings and caveats: Doses of 0.1 to 3.0 mg/kg were accompanied by clonal expansion of CD4+ and CD8+ blood T cells by week 6. Among T cells, CD8+ cells averaged more expanded clones than CD4+ cells.

Sequenced here: CD4+ or CD8+ T cells sorted from blood, sampled in a trial of the OX40 agonist ivuxolimab. This receptor was identified in an adult with an advanced solid tumor such as melanoma, head and neck, liver or kidney cancer.

The CDR3 bases are TGTGCCAGCAGTCCCTCCCCGGGACCCCGCACAGATACGCAGTATTTT. Its protein product is CASSPSPGPRTDTQYF. The gene calls are TRBV28 and TRBJ2-3; D possibly uses TRBD1 or TRBD2 (5 bases each). The V gene's germline CDR1 is MDHEN and CDR2 SYDVKM. Trimming cost V 5 bases and J 1 base, with 16 bases left between them. This CDR3 contains 16 residues.